These 12 T cell receptor beta chains came from one sample sequenced in a study of metastatic and nonmetastatic thyroid tumors. TCRdb re-analyzed the PCR reads through MiXCR. The sample holds 7,500 to 9,500 clones, about a third seen once. All patients were treatment-naive before thyroid surgery. The sample taken for sequencing was tumor tissue. These receptors all come from a female donor with papillary thyroid cancer or a benign thyroid nodule (not recorded which). Some clones in this sample may be carry-over from other donors' samples.

In its sample, this clone was seen a few times. The chain couples TRBV7-8 to TRBJ2-7; 10 bases are shared with TRBD2. From germline, CDR1 is SGHVS and CDR2 FQNEAQ. The junction had 9 bases not matched to a gene; V was cut back by 5 bases and J by 2 bases. The CDR3 is 16 residues long. DNA for the CDR3: TGTGCCAGCAGCCCCTATAGCGGGGGGATTACCTACGAGCAGTACTTC. It encodes CASSPYSGGITYEQYF.

As concerns this clone: This CDR3 is missing its conserved last phenylalanine or tryptophan, likely due to a read error. The J gene is TRBJ2-2, the V gene TRBV11-2, with TRBD2 matching over 8 bases. CDR3 length: 16 amino acids. In germline, CDR1 is SGHAT, CDR2 FQNNGV. V lost 7 bases and J lost 10; bases outside the gene matches: 17. In DNA, the CDR3 is TGTGCCAGCAACTCCCTAGCGGGCGGGCCCCTGGTGGAGCTGTTTCTT. Its protein is CASNSLAGGPLVELFL.

The chain joins TRBV3-1 to TRBJ2-6; no clear D gene. Germline assignment: CDR1 LGHDT and CDR2 YNNKEL (reference sequence). The CDR3 totals 17 residues. V was cut by 1 base and J by 4 bases, with 14 bases left in between. CDR3: CASSQVGVGTGANVLTF. As DNA, the CDR3 is TGTGCCAGCAGCCAAGTCGGTGTGGGAACCGGGGCCAACGTCCTGACTTTC.

The CDR3 is CSARDFPGRVTEAFF. The DNA for the CDR3 is TGCAGTGCTAGAGATTTTCCAGGGCGGGTTACTGAAGCTTTCTTT. This chain uses TRBV20-1 with TRBJ1-1, with D possibly TRBD1 on 5 matching bases. Trimming pared 0 bases from V and 5 bases from J, leaving 16 bases between. This CDR3 is 15 amino acids long. The germline V gene encodes CDR1 DFQATT and CDR2 SNEGSKA (reference sequence).

In this sample, this clone is medium-sized. This rearrangement joins TRBV6-1 to TRBJ2-1; 9 nucleotides align to TRBD2. Germline assignment: CDR1 MNHNS and CDR2 SASEGT. The V and J ends lost 10 bases and 7 bases, in that order; junction bases with no gene match: 8. This CDR3 region has 13 residues. CDR3 sequence: CATGLAGPNEQFF. CDR3 DNA sequence: TGTGCCACAGGGCTAGCGGGGCCTAATGAGCAGTTCTTC.

The V and J genes are TRBV11-2 and TRBJ2-1, with 11 bases lining up with TRBD1. Germline trimming cut 2 bases from V and 4 bases from J; bases unmatched to any gene: 4. Germline-derived CDR1 and CDR2 are SGHAT and FQNNGV. The CDR3 is made up of 16 amino acids. CDR3 nucleotide sequence: TGTGCCAGCAGCTTACGGACAGGGGGCGATTACAATGAGCAGTTCTTC. Translated, it gives CASSLRTGGDYNEQFF.

This clone rates as medium-sized. This chain's CDR3 is CASSQEASGGDTQYF. DNA for the CDR3: TGTGCCAGCAGCCAAGAGGCTAGCGGGGGAGATACGCAGTATTTT. The J gene is TRBJ2-3, the V gene TRBV4-2; 10 bases agree with TRBD2. The germline V gene has CDR1 LGHNA and CDR2 YNFKEQ. This CDR3 is built from 15 residues. Trimming cost V 0 bases and J 5 bases; bases outside gene matches: 2.

The table lists this clone with a few counts. This chain joins TRBV2 and TRBJ2-7; D is perhaps TRBD1 (5 bases). The CDR3 has 13 amino acids. Germline V gene data show CDR1 as SNHLY and CDR2 as FYNNEI. With 1 base removed from V and 13 bases from J, the gap between germline ends came to 17 bases. Written as DNA, the CDR3 is TGTGCCAGCAGTGAAGGCGGCAGGGTCGGCGATTACTTC. Its translation is CASSEGGRVGDYF.

This clone was seen more than once but under ten times. The V gene is TRBV27, the J gene TRBJ2-7; no reliable D call. CDR1 and CDR2 (germline): MNHEY, SMNVEV (reference sequence). The CDR3 has 10 residues. V was shortened by 10 bases and J by 2 bases, with 6 bases between the two germline ends. CDR3 sequence: CATQTYEQYF. The DNA of the CDR3 is TGTGCCACACAGACCTACGAGCAGTACTTC.

V gene TRBV7-8 combines with J gene TRBJ2-7, with D maybe TRBD2 (5 bases). Trimming stripped 0 bases from V and 5 bases from J, with 14 bases between. The germline gives CDR1 SGHVS, CDR2 FQNEAQ. This CDR3 has 15 residues. In nucleotides, the CDR3 is TGTGCCAGCAGCTTAGCCTCCGCTAGCAGCCACGAGCAGTACTTC. It yields the protein CASSLASASSHEQYF.

The V call is TRBV30, the J call TRBJ2-7; D remains ambiguous. CDR3 length: 13 amino acids. Trimming cost V 8 bases and J 0 bases, with 14 bases left between them. Germline assignment: CDR1 GTSNPN and CDR2 SVGIG (reference sequence). DNA for the CDR3: TGTGCCGCCATTAGTCGAAGCTCCTACGAGCAGTACTTC. Encoded protein: CAAISRSSYEQYF.

This clone is termed medium-sized. The CDR3 loop is CASSTPGADTQYF. The CDR3 DNA follows: TGTGCCAGTAGTACGCCAGGGGCAGATACGCAGTATTTT. The V and J genes are TRBV19 and TRBJ2-3, with TRBD1 as a possible D gene (6 bases). CDR3 length: 13 residues. Germline-derived CDR1 and CDR2 are LNHDA and SQIVND (reference sequence). Trimming pared 4 bases from V and 4 bases from J, leaving 9 bases between.